This T cell receptor beta chain emerged from a study of T cell clones after liver transplantation. Across the whole study: Liver transplant recipients had immunosuppression withdrawal attempted within 2 years. Post-transplant blood was tracked for graft-donor-reactive T cell clones identified in a pre-transplant mixed lymphocyte reaction. Tolerant meant at least one year fully off immunosuppression without liver enzymes above twice normal. Broader study findings: Post-transplant time points were not standardized, so conclusions are preliminary.

The protocol was immunoSEQ multiplex PCR, while the TCRdb copy is restricted to in-frame clones and leaves out a portion. The sample lists 72,000 or so clones, roughly 80% seen once, with 2.5% to 3.5% in the top ten. This CDR3 has 13 residues. Looked up from germline, CDR1 is SGHDT and CDR2 is YYEEEE. V was clipped by 2 bases and J by 5 bases; unmatched bases: 4. Comments on this clone: Its antigen is not identified.

The chain recombines TRBV5-6 with TRBJ2-7; 7 bases map to TRBD1. The sample in question was CD4+ T cells from blood, obtained at the 22-month timepoint. The TCR sequence derives from a human patient who received a liver transplant. The T cells may come from the graft donor. The CDR3: CASSLQGSHEQYF. The CDR3 DNA sequence: TGTGCCAGCAGCTTACAGGGGTCCCACGAGCAGTACTTC.